This T cell receptor (beta chain) was documented in a study of blood T cell repertoires in COVID-19. Overall study: The cDNA or gDNA used as material had been derived from T cells, B-cell-depleted T cells, or PBMCs.

Recruitment covered under 25 US areas and drew participants whose ages spanned roughly 18 to 100 years. The study counted Cohort 3 donors as recovered given two negative PCRs, clearance, or symptom resolution. The V gene lost 2 bases and the J gene lost 12 bases, with 16 bases spanning the gap. The CDR3 sequence is 12 residues long. CDR1 is GTSNPN, CDR2 SVGIG, per germline (reference sequence). Sequencing was performed with immunoSEQ multiplex PCR; in TCRdb, only in-frame clones are kept and a portion is missing. The sample lists over 200,000 clones; 70% to 90% were seen once. The rearrangement joins TRBV30 to TRBJ2-5; D possibly corresponds to TRBD2 (7 bases). Sequenced material: PBMCs or T cells enriched from blood (not recorded which). The sequence was obtained from a young man who had recovered from COVID-19. As DNA, the CDR3 is TGTGCCTGGAGTCCCCGGACTAGGGACAAGTACTTC. Its translation is CAWSPRTRDKYF.